This T cell receptor (beta chain) was identified in a study of T cells after yellow fever vaccination. TCRdb reprocessed the 5' RACE reads via MiXCR and lists one record per CDR3 protein. The repertoire has about 630,000 distinct CDR3 sequences, roughly an eighth of them found once; the top ten carry just under 15%. This clonotype was counted many times. Its target is not known. General study findings and limits: Most clones from primary vaccination were detected again post-booster (roughly 95% CD4, roughly 91% CD8).

The CDR3 runs 17 residues. V was shortened by 3 bases and J by 0 bases, with 15 bases between the two germline ends. The V gene's germline CDR1 is ENHRY and CDR2 SYGVKD. The material sequenced was PBMCs, taken on the day of the yellow fever booster vaccination. This receptor was identified in a man aged 30 to 45 who received the YFV17D yellow fever vaccine. The chain is built from TRBV10-3 and TRBJ1-3; D unclear. CDR3: CAISESQDEFSGNTIYF. DNA for the CDR3: TGTGCCATCAGTGAAAGTCAGGACGAATTCTCTGGAAACACCATATATTTT.